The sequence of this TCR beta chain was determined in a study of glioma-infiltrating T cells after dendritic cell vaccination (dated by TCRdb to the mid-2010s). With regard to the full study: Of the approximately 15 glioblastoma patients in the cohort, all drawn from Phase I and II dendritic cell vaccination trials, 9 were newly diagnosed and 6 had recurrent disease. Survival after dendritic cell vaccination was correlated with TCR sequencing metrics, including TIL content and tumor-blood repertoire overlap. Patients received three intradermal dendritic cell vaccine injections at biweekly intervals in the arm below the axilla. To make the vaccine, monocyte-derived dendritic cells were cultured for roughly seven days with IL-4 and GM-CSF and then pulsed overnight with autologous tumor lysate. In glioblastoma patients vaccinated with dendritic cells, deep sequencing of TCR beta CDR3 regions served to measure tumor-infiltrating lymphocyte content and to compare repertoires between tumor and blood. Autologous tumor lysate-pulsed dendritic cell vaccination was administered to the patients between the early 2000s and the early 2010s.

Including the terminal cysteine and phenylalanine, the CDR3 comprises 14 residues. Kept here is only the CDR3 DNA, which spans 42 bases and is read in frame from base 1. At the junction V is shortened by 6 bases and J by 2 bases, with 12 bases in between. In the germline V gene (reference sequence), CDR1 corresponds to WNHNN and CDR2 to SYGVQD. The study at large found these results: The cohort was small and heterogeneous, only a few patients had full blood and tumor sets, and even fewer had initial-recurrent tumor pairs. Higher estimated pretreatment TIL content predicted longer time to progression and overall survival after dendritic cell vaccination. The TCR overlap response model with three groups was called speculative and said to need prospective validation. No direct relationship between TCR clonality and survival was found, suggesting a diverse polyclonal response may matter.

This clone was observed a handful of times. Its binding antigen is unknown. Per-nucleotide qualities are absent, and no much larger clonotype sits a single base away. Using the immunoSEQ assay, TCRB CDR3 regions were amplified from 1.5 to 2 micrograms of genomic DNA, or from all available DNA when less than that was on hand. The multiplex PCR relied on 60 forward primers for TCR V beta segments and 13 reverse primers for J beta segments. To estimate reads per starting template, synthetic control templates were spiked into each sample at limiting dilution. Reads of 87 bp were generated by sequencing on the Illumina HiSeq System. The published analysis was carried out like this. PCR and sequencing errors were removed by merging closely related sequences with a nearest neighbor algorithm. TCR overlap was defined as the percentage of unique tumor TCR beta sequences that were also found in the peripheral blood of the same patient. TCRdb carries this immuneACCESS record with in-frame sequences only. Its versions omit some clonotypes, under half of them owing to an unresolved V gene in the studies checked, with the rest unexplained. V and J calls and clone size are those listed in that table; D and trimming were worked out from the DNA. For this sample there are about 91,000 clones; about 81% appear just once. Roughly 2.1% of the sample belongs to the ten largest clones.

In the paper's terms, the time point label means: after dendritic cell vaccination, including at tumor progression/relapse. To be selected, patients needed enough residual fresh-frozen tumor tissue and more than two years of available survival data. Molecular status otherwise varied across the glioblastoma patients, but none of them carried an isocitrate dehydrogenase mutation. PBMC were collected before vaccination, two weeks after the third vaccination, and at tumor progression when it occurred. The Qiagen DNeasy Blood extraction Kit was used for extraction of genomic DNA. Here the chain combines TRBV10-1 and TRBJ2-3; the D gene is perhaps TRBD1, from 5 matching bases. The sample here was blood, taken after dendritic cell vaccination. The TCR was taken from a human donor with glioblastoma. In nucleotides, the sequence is TGCGCCAGCAGCCCACAGGCCTCCACAGATACGCAGTATTTT. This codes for CASSPQASTDTQYF.